This record covers a single T cell receptor beta chain. The data were taken from a study of blood T cell repertoires in COVID-19. CDR1 and CDR2 (germline): KGHSH, LQKENI. This CDR3 comprises 19 residues. The V segment lost 4 bases and the J segment 0 bases; nucleotides outside the gene matches: 15. Data came from immunoSEQ multiplex PCR; TCRdb stores just in-frame clones and leaves some out. This table has some 400,000 clones, about nine tenths appearing once. The TCR comes from a woman aged 40-49 years who had been exposed to COVID-19. The V call is TRBV18, the J call TRBJ2-1; TRBD1 matches at 7 bases. Sequences were obtained from PBMCs or T cells enriched from blood (not recorded which). The CDR3 here is CASSLPGTEYQSSYNEQFF. The CDR3 DNA sequence: TGTGCCAGCTCACTTCCCGGGACAGAGTATCAAAGCTCCTACAATGAGCAGTTCTTC.